Below are 28 T cell receptor beta chains sequenced from a single sample in a study of blood T cells in healthy people across ages (dated by TCRdb to between 2014 and 2017). Library preparation employed 5' RACE. The data were produced on an Illumina HiSeq 2500. A second PCR of about 6 to 11 cycles was run with a J-beta primer mix and a sample-barcoded 5' primer. TCRdb reanalyzed the raw reads on its own, using fastp at Q25 for trimming and MiXCR for clone calling, and kept in-frame beta chains. Entries that share a CDR3 protein sequence are merged under the most common genes and DNA. For this sample the table gives under 1 million distinct CDR3 sequences, of which 40% to 50% were detected only once. The ten top clones hold around 21% of the sample. The sequenced sample was blood. These receptors were collected from a man in his fifties or sixties in good health.

In its sample, this clonotype was seen a few times. A read error may produce the germline difference seen at one junction end. The rearrangement links TRBV7-7 to TRBJ2-1; TRBD2 might be the D (5 bases). This CDR3 contains 15 residues. The germline V gene has CDR1 SSHAT and CDR2 FNYEAQ (reference sequence). For the CDR3, the DNA is TGTGCTAGCAGCCCGTCATCCGGGAACCACAATGAGCAGTTCTTC. Protein sequence: CASSPSSGNHNEQFF. The complete variable domain, with remaining parts taken from reference TRBV7-7 and TRBJ2-1, reads GAGVSQSPRYKVTKRGQDVTLRCDPISSHATLYWYQQALGQGPEFLTYFNYEAQPDKSGLPSDRFSAERPEGSISTLTIQRTEQRDSAMYRCASSPSSGNHNEQFFGPGTRLTVL.

This clonotype showed up just a few times. V is TRBV12-3 or TRBV12-4 and J is TRBJ1-2; 7 nucleotides agree with TRBD1. V gave up 6 bases and J gave up 8 bases; unmatched junction bases: 12. The CDR3 loop spans 14 amino acids. The CDR3 sequence: CASRPNRGFGGYTF. The CDR3 region has the DNA TGTGCCAGCAGGCCGAACAGGGGTTTTGGAGGCTACACCTTC.

This chain connects TRBV27 to TRBJ1-2; the match to TRBD1 covers 8 bases. Trimming at V came to 5 bases and at J to 4 bases, leaving 9 bases not matched to a gene. The CDR3 is made up of 15 amino acids. Germline CDR1 reads MNHEY; CDR2 reads SMNVEV (reference sequence). The CDR3 DNA sequence: TGTGCCAGCAGTCTGTACCCGGACAGGGCCTATGGCTACACCTTC. Protein sequence: CASSLYPDRAYGYTF.

The chain's CDR3 is CAWSGSGGSEQYF. The CDR3 nucleotides are TGTGCCTGGAGTGGATCTGGGGGTTCGGAGCAGTACTTC. This rearrangement joins TRBV30 to TRBJ2-5, with D perhaps TRBD1 or TRBD2 (5 bases each). Germline loops: CDR1 GTSNPN, CDR2 SVGIG (reference sequence). This CDR3 comprises 13 residues. Trimming removed 1 base at V and 11 bases at J, with 17 bases between.

The chain employs TRBV6-2 or TRBV6-3 and TRBJ2-3; 15 bases map to TRBD2. Germline values: CDR1 MNHEY, CDR2 SVGEGT. The CDR3 totals 19 residues. The J segment lost 4 bases and the V segment lost 5 bases, leaving 13 bases of the junction unmatched. In DNA form, the CDR3 reads TGTGCCAGCAGTCCTGGGACTAGCGGGGGGCCTTTTTGGGCAGATACGCAGTATTTT. It is translated as CASSPGTSGGPFWADTQYF.

For the CDR3, the DNA is TGTGCCAGCAACCCGACGGCTATGAACACTGAAGCTTTCTTT. Its protein is CASNPTAMNTEAFF. This chain connects TRBV6-6 to TRBJ1-1; D is undetermined. The CDR3 contains 14 residues. Trimming shortened V by 7 bases and J by 0 bases, and 12 bases separated the two germline ends. Germline V gene data show CDR1 as MNHNY and CDR2 as SVGAGI (reference sequence).

This clonotype has a handful of counts. The chain employs TRBV6-2 or TRBV6-3 and TRBJ1-5; D gene unclear. CDR3 length: 16 amino acids. Germline CDR1 reads MNHEY; CDR2 reads SVGEGT. Trimming cost V 2 bases and J 2 bases, with 13 bases left between them. The CDR3 nucleotides read TGTGCCAGCAGTTACACCGCCCGCAAAGGCAATCAGCCCCAGCATTTT. Encoded protein: CASSYTARKGNQPQHF.

This clonotype was seen a few times. This rearrangement joins TRBV5-1 to TRBJ2-1; D may be TRBD1 or TRBD2 (5 bases each). The CDR3 length is 15 residues. Per germline, CDR1 SGHRS and CDR2 YFSETQ. Trimming cost V 8 bases and J 4 bases, with 19 bases left between them. The CDR3 protein is CASKQDPGLYNEQFF. CDR3 bases: TGCGCCAGTAAACAGGACCCGGGGCTGTACAATGAGCAGTTCTTC.

The chain links TRBV20-1 to TRBJ2-7; a weak D match, TRBD1 (5 bases). Deletions cut 2 bases from V and 0 bases from J, with 14 bases between. This CDR3 comprises 15 residues. Per the germline V gene, CDR1 is DFQATT and CDR2 is SNEGSKA (reference sequence). The CDR3 sequence is CSARPTDTFSYEQYF. The CDR3 DNA follows: TGCAGTGCTAGACCCACGGACACCTTCTCCTACGAGCAGTACTTC.

This clonotype has only a few counts. The chain recombines TRBV28 with TRBJ2-7; TRBD1 aligns across 8 bases. Trimming cost V 5 bases and J 5 bases; bases outside gene matches: 11. Germline V gene lookup returns CDR1 MDHEN and CDR2 SYDVKM. The CDR3 extends over 15 amino acids. The CDR3 bases are TGTGCCAGCAGTCCCCTTGGACAGGGATCCGACGAGCAGTACTTC. The encoded protein is CASSPLGQGSDEQYF.

This clonotype was observed a handful of times. The rearrangement joins TRBV7-8 to TRBJ2-4, with D tentatively TRBD1 (6 bases). Between the trimmed V and J ends, which lost 5 bases and 4 bases, there was a span of 15 bases. CDR1 SGHVS and CDR2 FQNEAQ come from the germline V gene. CDR3 size: 15 residues. CDR3 nucleotides: TGTGCCAGCAGCCCGACCGACAGGATTAAAAACATTCAGTACTTC. Amino acid sequence: CASSPTDRIKNIQYF. The full variable domain, its missing parts supplied by reference TRBV7-8 and TRBJ2-4, is GAGVSQSPRYKVAKRGQDVALRCDPISGHVSLFWYQQALGQGPEFLTYFQNEAQLDKSGLPSDRFFAERPEGSVSTLKIQRTQQEDSAVYLCASSPTDRIKNIQYFGAGTRLSVL.

This clonotype was seen only a few times. The rearrangement uses TRBV20-1 and TRBJ2-7, with D perhaps TRBD1 (6 bases). The CDR3 runs to 17 residues. Germline assignment: CDR1 DFQATT and CDR2 SNEGSKA (reference sequence). The V gene lost 0 bases and the J gene lost 4 bases, with 22 bases spanning the gap. CDR3 amino acids: CSARDVDRTPSGYEQYF. The CDR3 DNA reads as TGCAGTGCTAGAGATGTAGACAGGACCCCATCGGGGTACGAGCAGTACTTC.

This chain uses TRBV11-3 with TRBJ2-3; 14 nucleotides line up with TRBD2. The CDR3 is 16 amino acids. V gave up 5 bases and J gave up 4 bases; unmatched junction bases: 5. The germline gives CDR1 SGHNT, CDR2 YENEEA. Here the CDR3 DNA reads TGTGCCAGCAGCCTGGGGACTAGCGGGAGTGCAGATACGCAGTATTTT. It is translated as CASSLGTSGSADTQYF.

This clonotype was seen many times. The chain carries TRBV7-2 and TRBJ2-7; D remains unclear. CDR3 length equals 12 residues. The germline gives CDR1 SGHTA, CDR2 FQGNSA. V lost 4 bases, J lost 2 bases, and 6 bases lay in between. CDR3 DNA sequence: TGTGCCAGCAGCTATACCCCCTACGAGCAGTACTTC. It specifies CASSYTPYEQYF.

The chain links TRBV5-1 to TRBJ1-5; tentative D call: TRBD1 (5 bases). The CDR3 is 14 residues long. Trimming stripped 5 bases from V and 5 bases from J, with 14 bases between. The germline V gene encodes CDR1 SGHRS and CDR2 YFSETQ. The CDR3 region is CASSPDSLDQPQHF. CDR3 coding DNA: TGCGCCAGCAGTCCCGACAGTCTCGATCAGCCCCAGCATTTT. Based on the CDR3 plus reference TRBV5-1 and TRBJ1-5, the full variable domain is KAGVTQTPRYLIKTRGQQVTLSCSPISGHRSVSWYQQTPGQGLQFLFEYFSETQRNKGNFPGRFSGRQFSNSRSEMNVSTLELGDSALYLCASSPDSLDQPQHFGDGTRLSIL.

This clonotype was recorded many times. The rearrangement uses TRBV7-8 and TRBJ2-5; D uncertain. There are 12 residues in the CDR3. V was trimmed by 7 bases and J by 5 bases, leaving 11 bases between them. CDR1 and CDR2 from the germline V gene are SGHVS and FQNEAQ. The CDR3 spells CASIETGETQYF. The CDR3 coding sequence is TGTGCCAGCATCGAAACCGGGGAGACCCAGTACTTC.

The V gene is TRBV7-9, the J gene TRBJ2-3, with 9 bases matching TRBD1. This CDR3 comprises 15 residues. The V segment lost 5 bases and the J segment 6 bases; nucleotides outside the gene matches: 9. The V gene's germline CDR1 is SEHNR and CDR2 FQNEAQ (reference sequence). The CDR3 nucleotides are TGTGCCAGCAGCCTACAGGGGGCGAGGGGGGATACGCAGTATTTT. Its protein is CASSLQGARGDTQYF.

The chain couples TRBV15 to TRBJ2-6, with no clear D. V was shortened by 3 bases and J by 3 bases, with 9 bases between the two germline ends. This CDR3 is built from 15 residues. Germline loops: CDR1 LNHNV, CDR2 YYDKDF (reference sequence). CDR3 loop: CATSRSLFGANVLTF. CDR3 nucleotides: TGTGCCACCAGCAGGTCATTATTTGGGGCCAACGTCCTGACTTTC.

This clonotype showed up just a few times. The V and J genes are TRBV20-1 and TRBJ2-5; 12 nucleotides agree with TRBD1. CDR3 length: 15 amino acids. Germline V gene lookup returns CDR1 DFQATT and CDR2 SNEGSKA (reference sequence). Trimming at V came to 1 base and at J to 4 bases, leaving 4 bases not matched to a gene. The CDR3 nucleotides read TGCAGTGCTAGAGCCGGGACAGGGGGCGGAGAGACCCAGTACTTC. Translated, it gives CSARAGTGGGETQYF.

The chain couples TRBV20-1 to TRBJ2-3; 7 bases line up with TRBD2. Germline V gene lookup returns CDR1 DFQATT and CDR2 SNEGSKA (reference sequence). This CDR3 is 15 amino acids long. After removal of 6 bases from V and 3 bases from J, the junction contained 12 bases not matched to a gene. The CDR3 sequence is CSASGLTGETDTQYF. The CDR3 region has the DNA TGCAGTGCCTCGGGACTAACAGGAGAGACAGATACGCAGTATTTT.

A few counts support this clonotype. The chain combines TRBV20-1 with TRBJ1-5; 8 positions agree with TRBD1. This CDR3 has 13 residues. Per germline, CDR1 DFQATT and CDR2 SNEGSKA (reference sequence). V lost 4 bases to trimming and J lost 7 bases; unmatched junction nucleotides: 6. In nucleotides, the CDR3 is TGCAGTGCTACGGACAGGGCAGGGCAGCCCCAGCATTTT. Its translation: CSATDRAGQPQHF.

The genes are TRBV5-1 and TRBJ2-5, with unresolved D. V was shortened by 0 bases and J by 7 bases, with 7 bases between the two germline ends. Germline-derived CDR1 and CDR2 are SGHRS and YFSETQ. The CDR3 length is 12 residues. CDR3 bases: TGCGCCAGCAGCTTGGACACCACGACCCAGTACTTC. It yields the protein CASSLDTTTQYF.

This clonotype occurred many times. The chain has TRBV15 and TRBJ1-2; the D is unclear. V lost 5 bases to trimming and J lost 7 bases, with 14 bases between them. The CDR3 loop spans 13 amino acids. Germline CDR1 is LNHNV and CDR2 is YYDKDF (reference sequence). The CDR3 DNA reads TGTGCCACCAGCCCTACCCGATCGGGTGGCTACACCTTC. Protein product: CATSPTRSGGYTF. The full variable domain, in which reference TRBV15 and TRBJ1-2 provide the parts outside the CDR3, is DAMVIQNPRYQVTQFGKPVTLSCSQTLNHNVMYWYQQKSSQAPKLLFHYYDKDFNNEADTPDNFQSRRPNTSFCFLDIRSPGLGDTAMYLCATSPTRSGGYTFGSGTRLTVV.

The chain has TRBV7-9 and TRBJ1-2; the D is unclear. V was trimmed by 5 bases and J by 8 bases, leaving 18 bases between them. The V gene's germline CDR1 is SEHNR and CDR2 FQNEAQ (reference sequence). CDR3 length equals 14 residues. The CDR3 loop is CASSLSSSNWGYTF. CDR3 bases: TGTGCCAGCAGCCTATCTTCGTCTAACTGGGGCTACACCTTC.

This clonotype was observed a handful of times. This rearrangement joins TRBV7-2 to TRBJ2-5; 7 bases match TRBD2. V lost 1 base, J lost 9 bases, and 17 bases stayed unmatched. The germline V gene encodes CDR1 SGHTA and CDR2 FQGNSA. The CDR3 totals 17 residues. The CDR3 DNA reads as TGTGCCAGCAGCTTAGTTGCTCGCGGGGGTCTTTCGAAGGCCCAGTACTTC. This gives the protein CASSLVARGGLSKAQYF.

The chain uses TRBV20-1 and TRBJ1-1, with D unresolved. V was pared by 1 base and J by 4 bases, with 7 bases between. Germline CDR1 is DFQATT and CDR2 is SNEGSKA (reference sequence). CDR3 length: 12 amino acids. CDR3 sequence: CSARGEATEAFF. DNA of the CDR3: TGCAGTGCTAGAGGGGAGGCCACTGAAGCTTTCTTT.

The chain employs TRBV27 and TRBJ2-1, with 7 bases that match TRBD1. The J segment lost 0 bases and the V segment lost 9 bases, leaving 5 bases of the junction unmatched. Per the germline V gene, CDR1 is MNHEY and CDR2 is SMNVEV (reference sequence). The CDR3 covers 14 residues. The CDR3 loop is CARGGSSSYNEQFF. CDR3 in DNA: TGTGCCAGAGGGGGCTCAAGCTCCTACAATGAGCAGTTCTTC.

This sequence joins TRBV5-1 and TRBJ2-7; 11 bases agree with TRBD2. Germline V gene sequence: CDR1 SGHRS, CDR2 YFSETQ. The V segment lost 2 bases and the J segment 3 bases; nucleotides outside the gene matches: 4. This CDR3 region has 15 residues. The CDR3 coding sequence is TGCGCCAGCAGCTTTAGCGGGGGGGCCGTCTACGAGCAGTACTTC. Translation gives CASSFSGGAVYEQYF. Full variable domain (remainder filled in from reference TRBV5-1 and TRBJ2-7): KAGVTQTPRYLIKTRGQQVTLSCSPISGHRSVSWYQQTPGQGLQFLFEYFSETQRNKGNFPGRFSGRQFSNSRSEMNVSTLELGDSALYLCASSFSGGAVYEQYFGPGTRLTVT.